This paragraph reports one T cell receptor (beta chain). The antigen is undetermined. The data are from a study of T-cell memory formation after mild COVID-19. The length of the CDR3 is 15 residues. The germline V gene encodes CDR1 SGHTA and CDR2 FQGTGA. The V segment lost 5 bases and the J segment 5 bases; nucleotides outside the gene matches: 10. It was 5'RACE with constant-segment primers that produced the TCR alpha and TCR beta cDNA libraries, which carried sample barcodes and UMIs. TCRdb redid the calling of the 5' RACE reads with MiXCR, one entry per CDR3 protein. The top ten hold about 21% of the sample, which has about 340,000 distinct CDR3 sequences, approximately 22% seen once. The study, taken as a whole, reports: Contracting CD8+ clones were enriched in EMRA, CD4+ mainly in CM and EM.

The receptor was isolated from a man younger than 35 who had mild COVID-19 (a few samples of this study predate the infection). Cell type and time point are not known. V is TRBV7-3 and J is TRBJ1-2, with TRBD1 identical over 8 bases. Material for sequencing was PBMCs or a T cell subset sorted from them (not recorded which). CDR3: CASSQAPRQGYGYTF. The DNA of the CDR3 is TGTGCCAGCAGCCAAGCCCCGAGACAGGGGTATGGCTACACCTTC.